Listed below are T cell receptor beta chains from one sample, sequenced in a study of PD-1 blockade in classical Hodgkin lymphoma. Profiled with immunoSEQ multiplex PCR; TCRdb holds only in-frame clones, not every one. Of 20,000 to 25,000 clones listed, 85% to 95% are singletons. Source material: CD4+ T cells from blood. These TCRs come from a human donor with classical Hodgkin lymphoma. The CDR3 runs from the conserved cysteine through the conserved F or W. D genes are given only for firm matches. Clone size is not always given. Where it is, it says once, few, many or a class for expanded clones.

j_gene,v_gene,d_gene,abundance,CDR3aa,CDR3nt
TRBJ1-4,TRBV5-1,.,.,CASSINRATDEKLFF,TGCGCCAGCAGCATTAACAGGGCGACAGATGAAAAACTGTTTTTT
TRBJ2-3,TRBV29-1,.,.,CSVEETRDTQYF,TGCAGCGTCGAAGAGACCCGAGATACGCAGTATTTT
TRBJ2-7,TRBV28,TRBD1,.,CASSLQGENEQYF,TGTGCCAGCAGTTTACAGGGGGAGAACGAGCAGTACTTC
TRBJ1-1,TRBV5-1,.,.,CASSLVMGTEAFF,TGCGCCAGCAGCTTAGTGATGGGCACTGAAGCTTTCTTT
TRBJ1-2,TRBV25-1,.,.,CASSESSQGLGGYTF,TGTGCCAGCAGTGAAAGTTCACAGGGTTTGGGTGGCTACACCTTC
TRBJ1-4,TRBV6-6,.,.,CASSYLRDQGEKLFF,TGTGCCAGCAGTTACTTACGGGACCAAGGGGAAAAACTGTTTTTT
TRBJ1-2,TRBV29-1,TRBD1,.,CSALTGGYGYTF,TGCAGCGCCCTGACAGGGGGCTATGGCTACACCTTC
TRBJ1-4,TRBV5-1,.,.,CASSLRAATNEKLFF,TGCGCCAGCAGCTTGCGGGCGGCAACTAATGAAAAACTGTTTTTT
TRBJ2-4,TRBV5-6,.,.,CASSLIEVGQQYF,TGTGCCAGCAGCTTGATCGAGGTCGGGCAACAGTACTTC
TRBJ1-1,TRBV7-9,.,once,CASSRIPSVNTEAFF,TGTGCCAGCAGCCGAATCCCCTCCGTGAACACTGAAGCTTTCTTT
TRBJ1-1,TRBV4-1,TRBD1,once,CASSVKPGTVNTEAFF,TGCGCCAGCAGTGTCAAACCCGGGACAGTGAACACTGAAGCTTTCTTT
TRBJ2-7,TRBV18,TRBD2,.,CASSPLGGAEQYF,TGTGCCAGCTCACCACTGGGAGGGGCCGAGCAGTACTTC
TRBJ2-7,TRBV11-2,TRBD2,.,CASRRLAGPLYEQYF,TGTGCCAGCAGGCGACTAGCGGGGCCTCTCTACGAGCAGTACTTC
TRBJ2-5,TRBV7-2,.,.,CASRLQGGETQYF,TGTGCCAGCAGGCTACAGGGTGGGGAGACCCAGTACTTC
TRBJ2-3,TRBV6-1,TRBD2,.,CASLSGRINTDTQYF,TGTGCCAGCCTGAGCGGGAGAATAAACACAGATACGCAGTATTTT
TRBJ1-1,TRBV5-4,TRBD1,.,CASSLKTGSNTEAFF,TGTGCCAGCAGCCTGAAGACAGGGAGCAACACTGAAGCTTTCTTT
TRBJ1-1,TRBV11-1,TRBD1,few,CASSPWTGGTSEAFF,TGTGCCAGCAGCCCTTGGACAGGGGGAACTTCTGAAGCTTTCTTT
TRBJ1-1,TRBV7-9,.,few,CASSLDMNTEAFF,TGTGCCAGCAGCTTGGACATGAACACTGAAGCTTTCTTT
TRBJ2-1,TRBV5-1,.,once,CASSLVSGGGNEQFF,TGCGCCAGCAGCTTGGTGTCCGGTGGGGGGAATGAGCAGTTCTTC
TRBJ2-1,TRBV18,TRBD2,.,CASSPPGLVRSYNEQFF,TGTGCCAGCTCACCACCGGGACTAGTTAGGTCCTACAATGAGCAGTTCTTC
TRBJ2-1,TRBV15,.,.,CATSRVPVSVDRFF,TGTGCCACCAGCAGAGTCCCAGTATCTGTTGATCGGTTCTTC
TRBJ2-3,TRBV7-3,.,.,CASSLTPHPTDTQYF,TGTGCCAGCAGCTTAACCCCGCATCCCACAGATACGCAGTATTTT
TRBJ1-1,TRBV9,TRBD1,.,CASSIGQGLFAEAFF,TGTGCCAGCAGCATAGGACAGGGATTGTTCGCTGAAGCTTTCTTT
TRBJ2-7,TRBV5-5,.,.,CASSLQGDSYEQYF,TGTGCCAGCAGCTTGCAGGGCGACTCCTACGAGCAGTACTTC
TRBJ2-1,TRBV6-5,TRBD2,.,CASSPGLAGGHWQFF,TGTGCCAGCAGCCCAGGACTAGCGGGGGGGCATTGGCAGTTCTTC
TRBJ1-5,TRBV6-7,TRBD1,.,CASSGTEVNQPQHF,TGTGCCAGCAGTGGGACAGAAGTGAATCAGCCCCAGCATTTT
TRBJ2-5,TRBV7-2,TRBD1,.,CASSSGQGETQYF,TGTGCCAGCAGCTCGGGACAGGGAGAGACCCAGTACTTC
TRBJ2-1,TRBV7-9,TRBD1,.,CASSVRTGGGNEQFF,TGTGCCAGCAGCGTAAGGACAGGGGGCGGGAATGAGCAGTTCTTC
TRBJ1-4,TRBV12-5,TRBD1,.,CASGKDRTNEKLFF,TGTGCTAGTGGTAAGGACAGGACTAATGAAAAACTGTTTTTT
TRBJ1-1,TRBV29-1,.,.,CSVEWTENTEAFF,TGCAGCGTTGAATGGACAGAGAACACTGAAGCTTTCTTT
TRBJ1-1,TRBV27,.,.,CASSLPNRVGTEAFF,TGTGCCAGCAGTTTACCGAACAGGGTTGGTACTGAAGCTTTCTTT
TRBJ2-7,TRBV18,TRBD2,.,CASSVAGNEQYF,TGTGCCAGCTCAGTAGCGGGGAACGAGCAGTACTTC
TRBJ1-4,TRBV4-3,TRBD1,.,CASSQGGGVEKLFF,TGCGCCAGCAGCCAAGGAGGGGGCGTTGAAAAACTGTTTTTT
TRBJ2-3,TRBV28,.,once,CASSFSRLVRGTDTQYF,TGTGCCAGCAGTTTCTCCCGCCTAGTCCGTGGCACAGATACGCAGTATTTT
TRBJ2-1,TRBV7-2,.,.,CASSPNSYNEQFF,TGTGCCAGCAGCCCGAACTCCTACAATGAGCAGTTCTTC
TRBJ2-1,TRBV19,TRBD2,.,CASSPTSGGYNEQFF,TGTGCCAGTAGTCCGACTAGCGGGGGTTACAATGAGCAGTTCTTC
TRBJ1-2,TRBV6-5,.,.,CASSEVIRGGYTF,TGTGCCAGCAGTGAAGTGATAAGGGGTGGCTACACCTTC
TRBJ1-3,TRBV13,.,.,CASSFGGRFGNTIYF,TGTGCCAGCAGCTTCGGGGGTCGCTTTGGAAACACCATATATTTT
TRBJ1-5,TRBV2,.,.,CASSLRTDSNQPQHF,TGTGCCAGCAGTCTCCGGACAGATAGCAATCAGCCCCAGCATTTT
TRBJ1-1,TRBV25-1,.,.,CASSEMGEGYTEAFF,TGTGCCAGCAGTGAAATGGGGGAAGGATACACTGAAGCTTTCTTT
TRBJ2-5,TRBV5-4,TRBD1,.,CASSLATGVSETQYF,TGTGCCAGCAGCTTGGCAACAGGGGTTTCAGAGACCCAGTACTTC
TRBJ1-1,TRBV2,TRBD1,.,CASSPRTGGSTEAFF,TGTGCCAGCAGTCCCAGGACAGGGGGCTCGACTGAAGCTTTCTTT
TRBJ1-1,TRBV19,.,.,CASRQTDLNTEAFF,TGTGCCAGTAGACAGACCGATCTGAACACTGAAGCTTTCTTT
TRBJ2-2,TRBV5-6,.,once,CASSLQDNDHLGELFF,TGTGCCAGCAGTTTACAGGACAATGACCATTTAGGGGAGCTGTTTTTT
TRBJ2-1,TRBV29-1,TRBD2,.,CSVGVPPGLGPYNEQFF,TGCAGCGTTGGGGTCCCGCCGGGACTAGGTCCCTACAATGAGCAGTTCTTC
TRBJ2-3,TRBV7-2,TRBD2,.,CASSLTASGGGDTQYF,TGTGCCAGCAGCTTAACGGCTAGCGGGGGAGGAGATACGCAGTATTTT
TRBJ2-1,TRBV5-1,TRBD2,.,CASSLDFLAGATDEQFF,TGCGCCAGCAGCTTGGATTTTCTAGCGGGAGCTACCGATGAGCAGTTCTTC
TRBJ2-7,TRBV28,.,.,CASSFIFSSFPEQYF,TGTGCCAGCAGTTTTATATTCTCATCTTTCCCCGAGCAGTACTTC
TRBJ1-2,TRBV6-5,.,few,CASSTGFYGYTF,TGTGCCAGCAGTACTGGGTTCTATGGCTACACCTTC
TRBJ1-1,TRBV20-1,.,.,CSARGTEAFF,TGCAGTGCTAGGGGTACTGAAGCTTTCTTT
TRBJ2-1,TRBV7-9,.,.,CASSFVLLAHNEQFF,TGTGCCAGCAGCTTCGTTTTGCTAGCGCACAATGAGCAGTTCTTC
TRBJ1-5,TRBV27,TRBD1,.,CASRRDSSYSNQPQHF,TGTGCCAGCAGGCGGGACAGCTCCTATAGCAATCAGCCCCAGCATTTT
TRBJ2-5,TRBV7-9,.,.,CASSLREWGETQYF,TGTGCCAGCAGCCTAAGGGAGTGGGGCGAGACCCAGTACTTC
TRBJ1-5,TRBV7-8,.,.,CASSLPRGNQPQHF,TGTGCCAGCAGCTTACCCAGGGGCAACCAGCCCCAGCATTTT
TRBJ2-1,TRBV5-1,.,.,CASSLGLAYNEQFF,TGCGCCAGCAGCTTGGGACTGGCTTACAATGAGCAGTTCTTC
TRBJ1-4,TRBV7-2,.,.,CASSPRVNEKLFF,TGTGCCAGCAGCCCAAGGGTTAATGAAAAACTGTTTTTT
TRBJ2-7,TRBV11-2,.,.,CASSFLGVAVYEQYF,TGTGCCAGCAGCTTTCTTGGTGTTGCGGTATACGAGCAGTACTTC